This T cell receptor (beta chain) comes out of a study of T cells in Graves' hyperthyroidism and ophthalmopathy. Study overall: Prior to any treatment, at the point of initial diagnosis, peripheral blood was collected.

Amplification yielded TCR beta CDR3 regions, with RNA transcripts as the source. HTBI primers were used for first-round RT-PCR of the TCR CDR3. TCRdb re-called the multiplex PCR reads with MiXCR, one entry per CDR3 protein. The repertoire includes roughly 300,000 distinct CDR3 sequences, around 14% of them detected once, and around 23% sits in the top ten. Uncontrolled infection, other autoimmune disease, pregnancy or lactation excluded patients. Diagnosis rested on symptoms, serum thyroxine and TRAb, thyroid ultrasound, and orbital computed tomography. Sequencing used blood. This TCR was sampled from a woman younger than 45 with Graves' hyperthyroidism.

The CDR3 nucleotides are TGTGCCAGCAGACAACCCGGGGTGGCTTACAATGAGCAGTTCTTC. Encoded protein: CASRQPGVAYNEQFF. The V and J genes are TRBV7-9 and TRBJ2-1; a weak D match, TRBD2 (5 bases). V lost 6 bases and J lost 4, with 16 bases in between. Germline CDR1 SEHNR, CDR2 FQNEAQ (reference sequence). The CDR3 length is 15 residues.